The entry below gives a single T cell receptor beta chain sequence along with its context. Its antigen is undetermined. HIV-negative, healthy adults without recent acute infections or vaccinations were the donors. Every donor was a Caucasian adult from Nashville, Tennessee. The CDR3 runs to 16 residues. V was cut by 2 bases and J by 0 bases, with 9 bases left in between. Germline V lookup: CDR1 SGHRS, CDR2 YFSETQ. These data are taken from a study of shared clonotypes between healthy human individuals. Study-wide points: Generally, naive subsets came out with larger estimated richness than memory subsets.

The assay was immunoSEQ multiplex PCR, and TCRdb's table has in-frame clones only and misses some. Of a few million clones in the sample, approximately 93% are singletons; the top ten hold 0.39%. Sequencing was done on a sample of naive CD4+ T cells from PBMCs. The subset: CD45RA+ positively selected. This receptor was taken from a man between 18 and 29 years old in good health. Some clones in this sample may be carry-over from other donors' samples. This chain connects TRBV5-1 to TRBJ2-6; D ambiguous. CDR3 in DNA: TGCGCCAGCAGCTTAAACCTTGACTCTGGGGCCAACGTCCTGACTTTC. Its protein product is CASSLNLDSGANVLTF.